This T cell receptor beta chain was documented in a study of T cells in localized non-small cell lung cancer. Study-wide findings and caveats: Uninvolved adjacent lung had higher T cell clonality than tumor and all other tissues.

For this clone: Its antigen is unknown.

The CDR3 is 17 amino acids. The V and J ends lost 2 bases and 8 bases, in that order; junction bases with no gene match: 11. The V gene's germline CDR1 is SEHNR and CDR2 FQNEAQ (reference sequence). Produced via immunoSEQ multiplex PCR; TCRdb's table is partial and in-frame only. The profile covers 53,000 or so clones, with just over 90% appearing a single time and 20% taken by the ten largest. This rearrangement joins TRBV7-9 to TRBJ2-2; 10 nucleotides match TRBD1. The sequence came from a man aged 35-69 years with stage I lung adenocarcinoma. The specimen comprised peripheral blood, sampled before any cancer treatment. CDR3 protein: CASSLSLRDRGLGELFF. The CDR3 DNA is TGTGCCAGCAGCTTAAGCCTGCGGGACAGGGGATTGGGGGAGCTGTTTTTT.